The sample holds many counts of the clone carrying this T cell receptor (beta chain). Its antigen is as yet unknown. In germline, CDR1 is MDHEN, CDR2 SYDVKM. V trimming: 3 bases; J trimming: 3 bases; junction bases outside the gene matches: 1. The CDR3 is made up of 13 amino acids. A second PCR, run for roughly 6 to 11 cycles, used a sample-barcoded 5' primer plus a J-beta primer mix. MiXCR, run by TCRdb on the 5' RACE reads, gives a single entry per CDR3 protein. Among around 1.5 million distinct CDR3 sequences listed, 30% to 35% were seen once. These data come from a study of blood T cells in healthy people across ages. As for the study in general: Template switching picked up about one barcoded beta molecule for each two T cells. The study, taken as a whole, reports: Observed TCR beta diversity per million T cells went down as age went up. This fall followed a roughly linear course with age.

The TCR was taken from a woman aged 30 to 39 in good health. Sequenced material: blood. The rearrangement joins TRBV28 to TRBJ2-7; TRBD2 matches 8 bases. CDR3 loop: CASSFSGNYEQYF. The CDR3 DNA reads TGTGCCAGCAGTTTTAGCGGGAACTACGAGCAGTACTTC. Full variable domain (rest looked up from reference TRBV28 and TRBJ2-7): DVKVTQSSRYLVKRTGEKVFLECVQDMDHENMFWYRQDPGLGLRLIYFSYDVKMKEKGDIPEGYSVSREKKERFSLILESASTNQTSMYLCASSFSGNYEQYFGPGTRLTVT.